The clone carrying this T cell receptor beta chain was counted a few times. This record comes from a study of response to subunit inactivated influenza vaccine. TCRdb reanalysed the RT-PCR reads using MiXCR and keeps one entry per CDR3 protein. The table includes roughly 550,000 distinct CDR3 sequences, 20% to 25% detected once. The CDR3 has 13 residues. Germline lookup yields CDR1 SQVTM and CDR2 ANQGSEA. Trimming took off 5 bases at V and 3 bases at J, with 13 bases between the two ends. The sample also formed part of further work on T cells expressing NK-cell markers. This second study notes: Production of TCR beta cDNA relied on 5'RACE template switching with UMIs. The authors applied an anti-gamma-delta TCR antibody in several experiments, and it restricted sorting to alpha-beta TCR T cells. NKG2C+ dominant clonotypes from several donors made up roughly 1.0-7.5% of CD8+ T cells.

This specimen was CD4+ T cells sorted from PBMCs, taken less than 13 days after vaccination. The chain recombines TRBV29-1 with TRBJ1-1, with D maybe TRBD1 (6 bases). This receptor was obtained from a man aged 50-60 years who received an inactivated influenza vaccine. The CDR3 region is CSVTGYRYTEAFF. CDR3 in DNA: TGCAGCGTTACAGGGTATAGGTACACTGAAGCTTTCTTT.